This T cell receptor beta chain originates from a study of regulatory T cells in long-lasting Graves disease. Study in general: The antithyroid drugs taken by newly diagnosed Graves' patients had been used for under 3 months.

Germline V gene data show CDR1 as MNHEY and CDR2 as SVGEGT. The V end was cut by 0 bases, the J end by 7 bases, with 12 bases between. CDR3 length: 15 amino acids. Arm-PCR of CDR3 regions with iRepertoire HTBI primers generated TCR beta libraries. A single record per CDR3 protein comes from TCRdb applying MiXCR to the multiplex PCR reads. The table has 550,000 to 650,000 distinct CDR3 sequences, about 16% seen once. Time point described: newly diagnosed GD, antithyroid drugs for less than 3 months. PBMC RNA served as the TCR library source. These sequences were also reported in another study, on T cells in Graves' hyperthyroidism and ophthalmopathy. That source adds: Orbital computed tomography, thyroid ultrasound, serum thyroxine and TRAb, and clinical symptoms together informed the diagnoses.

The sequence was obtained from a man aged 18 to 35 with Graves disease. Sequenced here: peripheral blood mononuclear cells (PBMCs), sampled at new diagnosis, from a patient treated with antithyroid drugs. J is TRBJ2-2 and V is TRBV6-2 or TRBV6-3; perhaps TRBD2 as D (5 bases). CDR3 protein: CASSYSTGFRGELFF. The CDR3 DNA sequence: TGTGCCAGCAGTTACTCGACGGGGTTCCGCGGGGAGCTGTTTTTT.